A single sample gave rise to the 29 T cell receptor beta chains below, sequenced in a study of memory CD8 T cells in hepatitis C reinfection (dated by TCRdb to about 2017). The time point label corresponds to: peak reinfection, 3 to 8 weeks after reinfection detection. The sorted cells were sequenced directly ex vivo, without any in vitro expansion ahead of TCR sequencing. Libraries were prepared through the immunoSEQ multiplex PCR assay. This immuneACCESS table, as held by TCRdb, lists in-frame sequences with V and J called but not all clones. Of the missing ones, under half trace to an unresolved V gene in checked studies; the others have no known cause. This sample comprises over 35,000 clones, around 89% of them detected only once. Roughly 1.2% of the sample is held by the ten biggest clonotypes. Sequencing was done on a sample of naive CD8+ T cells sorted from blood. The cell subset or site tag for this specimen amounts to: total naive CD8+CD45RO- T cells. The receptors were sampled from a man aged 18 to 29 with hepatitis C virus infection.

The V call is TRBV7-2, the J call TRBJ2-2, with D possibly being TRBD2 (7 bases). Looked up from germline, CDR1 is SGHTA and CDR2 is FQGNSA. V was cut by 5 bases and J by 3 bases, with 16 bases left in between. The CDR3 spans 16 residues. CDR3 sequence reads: CASSLPPGGDTGELFF. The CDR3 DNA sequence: TGTGCCAGCAGCCTCCCCCCGGGGGGCGACACCGGGGAGCTGTTTTTT. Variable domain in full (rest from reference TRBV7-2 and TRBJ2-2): GAGVSQSPSNKVTEKGKDVELRCDPISGHTALYWYRQSLGQGLEFLIYFQGNSAPDKSGLPSDRFSAERTGGSVSTLTIQRTQQEDSAVYLCASSLPPGGDTGELFFGEGSRLTVL.

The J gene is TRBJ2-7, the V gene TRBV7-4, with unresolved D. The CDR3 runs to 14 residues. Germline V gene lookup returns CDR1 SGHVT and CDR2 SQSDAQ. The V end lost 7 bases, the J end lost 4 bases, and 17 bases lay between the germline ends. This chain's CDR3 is CASNSLRLEYEQYF. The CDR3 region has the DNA TGTGCCAGCAACTCCCTCCGGCTAGAGTACGAGCAGTACTTC.

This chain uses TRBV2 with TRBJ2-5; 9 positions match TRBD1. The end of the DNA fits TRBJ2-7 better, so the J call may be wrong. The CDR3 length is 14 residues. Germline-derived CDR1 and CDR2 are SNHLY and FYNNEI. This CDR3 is CASRPGQGPHEQYF. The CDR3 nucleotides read TGTGCCAGCAGGCCGGGACAGGGCCCGCACGAGCAGTACTTC.

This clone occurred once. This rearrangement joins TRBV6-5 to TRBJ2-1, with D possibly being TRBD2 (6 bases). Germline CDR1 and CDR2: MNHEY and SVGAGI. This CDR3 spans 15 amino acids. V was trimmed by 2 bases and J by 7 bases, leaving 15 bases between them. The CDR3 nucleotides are TGTGCCAGCAGTTACAGCGGCGGGGCGGGGAATGAGCAGTTCTTC. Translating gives CASSYSGGAGNEQFF.

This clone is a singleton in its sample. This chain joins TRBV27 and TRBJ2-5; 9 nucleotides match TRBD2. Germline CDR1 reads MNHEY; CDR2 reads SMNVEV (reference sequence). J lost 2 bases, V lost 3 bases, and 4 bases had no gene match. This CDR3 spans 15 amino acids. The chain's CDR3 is CASSFYSGRQETQYF. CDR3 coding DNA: TGTGCCAGCAGTTTCTATAGCGGGAGACAAGAGACCCAGTACTTC.

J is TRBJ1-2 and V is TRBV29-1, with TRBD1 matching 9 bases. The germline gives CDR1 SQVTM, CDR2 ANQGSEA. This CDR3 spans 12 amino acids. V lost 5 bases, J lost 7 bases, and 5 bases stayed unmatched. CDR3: CSVSGTGLGYTF. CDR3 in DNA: TGCAGCGTTTCAGGGACAGGGCTTGGCTACACCTTC.

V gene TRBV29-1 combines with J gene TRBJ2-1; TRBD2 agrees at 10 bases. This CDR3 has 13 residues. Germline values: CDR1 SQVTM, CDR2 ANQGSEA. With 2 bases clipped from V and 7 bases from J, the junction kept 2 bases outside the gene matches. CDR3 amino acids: CSVELAGVNEQFF. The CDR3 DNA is TGCAGCGTTGAACTAGCGGGAGTGAATGAGCAGTTCTTC.

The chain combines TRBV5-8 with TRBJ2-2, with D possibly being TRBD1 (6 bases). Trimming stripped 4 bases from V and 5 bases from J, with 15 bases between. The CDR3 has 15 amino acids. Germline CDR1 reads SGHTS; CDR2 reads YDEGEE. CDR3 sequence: CASSPRAGETGELFF. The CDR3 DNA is TGTGCCAGCAGCCCAAGGGCAGGGGAAACCGGGGAGCTGTTTTTT. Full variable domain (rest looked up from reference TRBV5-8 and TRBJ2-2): EAGVTQSPTHLIKTRGQQATLRCSPISGHTSVYWYQQALGLGLQFLLWYDEGEERNRGNFPPRFSGRQFPNYSSELNVNALELEDSALYLCASSPRAGETGELFFGEGSRLTVL.

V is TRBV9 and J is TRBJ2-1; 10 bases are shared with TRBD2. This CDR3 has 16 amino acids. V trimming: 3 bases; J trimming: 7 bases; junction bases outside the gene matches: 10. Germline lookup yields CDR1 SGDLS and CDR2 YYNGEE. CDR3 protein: CASSEGAGGGRNEQFF. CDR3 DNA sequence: TGTGCCAGCAGCGAGGGAGCGGGAGGGGGGCGGAATGAGCAGTTCTTC.

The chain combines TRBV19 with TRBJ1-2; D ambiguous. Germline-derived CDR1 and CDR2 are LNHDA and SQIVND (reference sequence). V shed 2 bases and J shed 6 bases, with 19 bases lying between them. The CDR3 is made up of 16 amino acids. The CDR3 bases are TGTGCCAGTAGTATATTAACCGACCCCGGGGTTGATGGCTACACCTTC. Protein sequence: CASSILTDPGVDGYTF.

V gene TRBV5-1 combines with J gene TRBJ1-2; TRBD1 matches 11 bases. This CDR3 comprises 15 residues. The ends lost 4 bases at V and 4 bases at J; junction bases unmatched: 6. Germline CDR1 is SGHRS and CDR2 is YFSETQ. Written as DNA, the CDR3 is TGCGCCAGCAGCCCCGGGACAGGGGGTCGCTATGGCTACACCTTC. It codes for CASSPGTGGRYGYTF.

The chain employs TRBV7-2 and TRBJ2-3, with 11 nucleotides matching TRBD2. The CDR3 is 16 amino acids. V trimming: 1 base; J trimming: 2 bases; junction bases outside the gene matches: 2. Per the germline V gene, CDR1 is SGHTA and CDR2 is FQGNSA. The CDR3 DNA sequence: TGTGCCAGCAGCTTAGATAGCGGGGGGGCCACAGATACGCAGTATTTT. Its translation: CASSLDSGGATDTQYF.

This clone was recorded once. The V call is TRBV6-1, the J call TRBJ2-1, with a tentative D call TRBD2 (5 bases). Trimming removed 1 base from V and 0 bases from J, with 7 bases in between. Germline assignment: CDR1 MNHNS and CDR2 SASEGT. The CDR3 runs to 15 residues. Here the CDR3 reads CASSEGLTSYNEQFF. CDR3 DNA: TGTGCCAGCAGTGAAGGACTAACCTCCTACAATGAGCAGTTCTTC.

The CDR3 loop is CASSPTGNEQFF. DNA for the CDR3: TGTGCCAGCAGCCCGACGGGGAATGAGCAGTTCTTC. The gene calls are TRBV14 and TRBJ2-1, with D perhaps matching TRBD2 (5 bases). This CDR3 region has 12 residues. Germline values: CDR1 SGHDN, CDR2 FVKESK. Trimming cost V 4 bases and J 7 bases, with 8 bases left between them.

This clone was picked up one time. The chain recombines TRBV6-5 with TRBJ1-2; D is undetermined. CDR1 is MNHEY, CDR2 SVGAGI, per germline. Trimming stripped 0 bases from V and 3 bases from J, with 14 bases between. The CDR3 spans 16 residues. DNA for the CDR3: TGTGCCAGCAGTTACTCCAGCCCGGTAACAGACTATGGCTACACCTTC. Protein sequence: CASSYSSPVTDYGYTF.

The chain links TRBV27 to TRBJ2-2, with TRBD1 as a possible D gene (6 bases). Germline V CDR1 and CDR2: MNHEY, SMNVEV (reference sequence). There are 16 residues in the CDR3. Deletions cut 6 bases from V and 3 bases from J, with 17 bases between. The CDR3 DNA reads TGTGCCAGCAGGCCTATAACAGGGACCCACACCGGGGAGCTGTTTTTT. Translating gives CASRPITGTHTGELFF.

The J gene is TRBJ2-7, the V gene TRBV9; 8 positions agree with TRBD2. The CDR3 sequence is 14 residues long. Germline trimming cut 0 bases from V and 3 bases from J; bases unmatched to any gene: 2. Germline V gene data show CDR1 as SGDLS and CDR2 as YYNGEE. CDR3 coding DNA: TGTGCCAGCAGCGTAGATGCGGGAGGCTACGAGCAGTACTTC. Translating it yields CASSVDAGGYEQYF.

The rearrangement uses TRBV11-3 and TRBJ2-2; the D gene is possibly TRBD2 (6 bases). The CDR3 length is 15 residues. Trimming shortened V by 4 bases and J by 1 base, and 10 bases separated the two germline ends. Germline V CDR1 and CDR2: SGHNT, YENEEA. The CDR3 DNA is TGTGCCAGCAGCTCCCCGGGGGAGAACACCGGGGAGCTGTTTTTT. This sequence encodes CASSSPGENTGELFF.

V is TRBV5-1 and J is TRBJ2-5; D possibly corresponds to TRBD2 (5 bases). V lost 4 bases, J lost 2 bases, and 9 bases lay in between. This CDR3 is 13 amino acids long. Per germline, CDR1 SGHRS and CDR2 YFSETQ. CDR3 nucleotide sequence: TGCGCCAGCAGCCCCAGAGGGCAAGAGACCCAGTACTTC. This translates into CASSPRGQETQYF.

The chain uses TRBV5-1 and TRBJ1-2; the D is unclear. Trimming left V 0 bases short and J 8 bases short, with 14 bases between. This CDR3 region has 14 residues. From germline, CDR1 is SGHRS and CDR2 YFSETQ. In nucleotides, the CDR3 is TGCGCCAGCAGCTTGGGGCCAGGATCGGCGGGCTACACCTTC. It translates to CASSLGPGSAGYTF.

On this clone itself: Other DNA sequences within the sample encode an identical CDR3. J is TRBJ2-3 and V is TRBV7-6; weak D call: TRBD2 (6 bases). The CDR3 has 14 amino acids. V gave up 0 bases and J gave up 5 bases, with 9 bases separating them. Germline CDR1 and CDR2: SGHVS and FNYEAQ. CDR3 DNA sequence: TGTGCCAGCAGCTTAGCGGGAGGTCTAGATACGCAGTATTTT. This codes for CASSLAGGLDTQYF.

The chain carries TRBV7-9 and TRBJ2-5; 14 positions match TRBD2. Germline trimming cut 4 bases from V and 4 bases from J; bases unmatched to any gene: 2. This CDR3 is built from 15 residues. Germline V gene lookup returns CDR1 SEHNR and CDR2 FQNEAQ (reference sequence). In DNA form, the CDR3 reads TGTGCCAGCAGCTCGGGACTAGCGGGAGCAGAGACCCAGTACTTC. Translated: CASSSGLAGAETQYF. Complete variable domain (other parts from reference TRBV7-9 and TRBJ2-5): DTGVSQNPRHKITKRGQNVTFRCDPISEHNRLYWYRQTLGQGPEFLTYFQNEAQLEKSRLLSDRFSAERPKGSFSTLEIQRTEQGDSAMYLCASSSGLAGAETQYFGPGTRLLVL.

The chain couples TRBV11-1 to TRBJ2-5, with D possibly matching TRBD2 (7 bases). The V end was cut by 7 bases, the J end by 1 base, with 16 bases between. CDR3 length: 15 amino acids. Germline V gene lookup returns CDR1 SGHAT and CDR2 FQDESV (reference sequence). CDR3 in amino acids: CASKGGRGSQETQYF. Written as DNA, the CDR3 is TGTGCCAGCAAGGGGGGGAGAGGATCCCAAGAGACCCAGTACTTC.

CDR3 sequence: CASSSRLAGGNTDTQYF. The CDR3 DNA sequence: TGTGCCAGCAGCTCTAGACTAGCGGGGGGAAACACAGATACGCAGTATTTT. The chain uses TRBV7-8 and TRBJ2-3, with TRBD2 matching over 13 bases. The germline gives CDR1 SGHVS, CDR2 FQNEAQ. The CDR3 is 17 amino acids. The V gene end was trimmed by 4 bases and the J gene end by 2 bases; junction bases not matched to a gene: 6.

CDR3 in amino acids: CASNSKGLAGGFYNEQFF. DNA of the CDR3: TGTGCCAGCAATTCGAAGGGACTAGCGGGAGGTTTCTACAATGAGCAGTTCTTC. The V and J genes are TRBV27 and TRBJ2-1, with 15 bases aligning to TRBD2. Germline loops: CDR1 MNHEY, CDR2 SMNVEV (reference sequence). The CDR3 is 18 amino acids. V was clipped by 7 bases and J by 3 bases; unmatched bases: 10.

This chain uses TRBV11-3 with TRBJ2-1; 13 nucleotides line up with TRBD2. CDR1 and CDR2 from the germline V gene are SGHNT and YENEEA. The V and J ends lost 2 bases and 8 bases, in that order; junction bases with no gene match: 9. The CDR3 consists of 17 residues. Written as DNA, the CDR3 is TGTGCCAGCAGCTTAATGAGAGGGACTAGCGGGAACCATGAGCAGTTCTTC. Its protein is CASSLMRGTSGNHEQFF.

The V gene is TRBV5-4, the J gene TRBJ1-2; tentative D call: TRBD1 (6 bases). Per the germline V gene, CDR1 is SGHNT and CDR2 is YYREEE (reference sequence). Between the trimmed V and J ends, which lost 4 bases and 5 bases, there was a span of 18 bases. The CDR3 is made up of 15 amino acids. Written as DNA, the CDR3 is TGTGCCAGCAGCCCGGAACAGGGAAGGCTATATGGCTACACCTTC. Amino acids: CASSPEQGRLYGYTF. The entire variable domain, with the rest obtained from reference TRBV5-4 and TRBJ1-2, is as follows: ETGVTQSPTHLIKTRGQQVTLRCSSQSGHNTVSWYQQALGQGPQFIFQYYREEENGRGNFPPRFSGLQFPNYSSELNVNALELDDSALYLCASSPEQGRLYGYTFGSGTRLTVV.

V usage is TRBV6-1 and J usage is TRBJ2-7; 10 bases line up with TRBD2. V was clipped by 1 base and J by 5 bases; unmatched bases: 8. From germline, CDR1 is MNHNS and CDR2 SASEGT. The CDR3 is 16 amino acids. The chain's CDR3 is CASSEVVVAGGHEQYF. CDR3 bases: TGTGCCAGCAGTGAAGTCGTGGTAGCGGGAGGCCACGAGCAGTACTTC.

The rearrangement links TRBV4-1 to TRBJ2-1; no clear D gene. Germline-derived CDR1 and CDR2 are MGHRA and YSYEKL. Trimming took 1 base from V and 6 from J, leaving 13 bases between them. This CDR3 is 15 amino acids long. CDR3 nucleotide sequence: TGCGCCAGCAGCCAAGGCCCTAATCACCCCAATGAGCAGTTCTTC. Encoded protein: CASSQGPNHPNEQFF.